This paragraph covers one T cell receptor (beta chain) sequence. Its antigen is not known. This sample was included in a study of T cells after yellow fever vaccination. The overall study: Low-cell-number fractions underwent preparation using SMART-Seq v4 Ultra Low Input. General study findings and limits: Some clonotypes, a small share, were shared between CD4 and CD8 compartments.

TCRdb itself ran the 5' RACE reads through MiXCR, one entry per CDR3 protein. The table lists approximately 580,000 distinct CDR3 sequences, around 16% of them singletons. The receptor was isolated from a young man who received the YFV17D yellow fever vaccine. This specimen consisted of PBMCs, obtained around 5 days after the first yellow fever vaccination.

CDR3 amino acids: CSATGPAVEQYF. As DNA, the CDR3 is TGCAGCGCCACTGGGCCAGCGGTCGAGCAGTACTTC. The rearrangement uses TRBV29-1 and TRBJ2-7; D possibly corresponds to TRBD2 (5 bases). The germline V and J ends were trimmed by 7 bases and 6 bases, with 16 bases remaining between them. Germline V gene lookup returns CDR1 SQVTM and CDR2 ANQGSEA. The CDR3 runs to 12 residues.